The following is a T cell receptor (beta chain) sequence with its context. Its specificity is unknown. The sample originates from a study of T cells in Graves' hyperthyroidism and ophthalmopathy. The study, taken as a whole, reports: In the blood, most expanded thyroid clonotypes above 0.001 appeared as well.

TCR beta CDR3 regions were amplified from RNA. In the first-round RT-PCR of the TCR CDR3, the HTBI primer set was used. TCRdb recomputed calls from the multiplex PCR reads with MiXCR, one row per CDR3 protein. The sample lists 450,000 to 650,000 distinct CDR3 sequences, approximately 17% occurring once. Input material: blood. This clonotype was obtained from a woman aged 18-30 years with Graves' ophthalmopathy.

Here the CDR3 DNA reads TGTGCCAGCAAGTCAGGGGTCAGGGGGATTTACGGCTACACCTTC. Encoded protein: CASKSGVRGIYGYTF. The V gene is TRBV27, the J gene TRBJ1-2; 7 nucleotides align to TRBD1. The germline V gene encodes CDR1 MNHEY and CDR2 SMNVEV (reference sequence). CDR3 length equals 15 residues. J was trimmed by 8 bases and V by 7 bases; bases with no gene match: 16.